These 25 T cell receptor beta chains came from one sample sequenced in a study of blood T cell repertoires in COVID-19. Using immunoSEQ multiplex PCR, the repertoire was profiled, and TCRdb retains in-frame clones only, with some absent. Of 150,000 to 200,000 clones in the sample, approximately 80% were seen once. Sample: peripheral blood. These receptors originate from a woman of 80 years or more with COVID-19, enrolled during active disease.

The chain couples TRBV5-4 to TRBJ1-1; 11 positions agree with TRBD1. The CDR3 has 15 residues. CDR1 is SGHNT, CDR2 YYREEE, per germline (reference sequence). V lost 4 bases and J lost 4; bases outside the gene matches: 6. The CDR3 DNA is TGTGCCAGCAGCCGAAGGACAGGGGGCCTCACTGAAGCTTTCTTT. It is translated as CASSRRTGGLTEAFF.

This clone was picked up one time. The chain couples TRBV6-5 to TRBJ1-3; 8 bases map to TRBD1. V shed 8 bases, J shed 2 bases, and the junction held 2 bases outside the gene matches. This CDR3 has 13 amino acids. CDR1 MNHEY and CDR2 SVGAGI come from the germline V gene. In nucleotides, the CDR3 is TGTGCCAGCCTACAGGGGGCTGGAAACACCATATATTTT. Translated: CASLQGAGNTIYF.

This sequence joins TRBV28 and TRBJ1-6, with D perhaps matching TRBD1 (5 bases). In germline, CDR1 is MDHEN, CDR2 SYDVKM. Between the trimmed V and J ends, which lost 5 bases and 0 bases, there was a span of 8 bases. The CDR3 is 15 amino acids. Here the CDR3 DNA reads TGTGCCAGCAGTGGGGGGAGCTCCTATAATTCACCCCTCCACTTT. Its translation: CASSGGSSYNSPLHF.

This chain links TRBV9 with TRBJ2-3, with TRBD1 matching 8 bases. The CDR3 has 16 amino acids. V trimming: 3 bases; J trimming: 0 bases; junction bases outside the gene matches: 6. Germline V gene data show CDR1 as SGDLS and CDR2 as YYNGEE. The CDR3 region is CASSATGQGSTDTQYF. DNA of the CDR3: TGTGCCAGCAGCGCAACCGGACAGGGAAGCACAGATACGCAGTATTTT.

This clone has more than one count but fewer than ten. The rearrangement uses TRBV7-8 and TRBJ2-7; no clear D gene. The V and J ends lost 4 bases and 3 bases respectively, with 4 bases between them. The CDR3 is 11 amino acids. Germline-derived CDR1 and CDR2 are SGHVS and FQNEAQ. CDR3 amino acids: CASSSIYEQYF. CDR3 nucleotides: TGTGCCAGCAGCTCCATCTACGAGCAGTACTTC.

This clone appeared once. The V call is TRBV3-1 (or the pseudogene TRBV3-2), the J call TRBJ1-1; D is uncertain. The CDR3 covers 13 residues. Germline CDR1 LGHDT, CDR2 YNNKEL (reference sequence). V lost 1 base and J 5 bases, leaving 8 bases between the germline ends. CDR3 sequence (DNA): TGTGCCAGCAGCCAAGGACTCTGGACTGAAGCTTTCTTT. Translation: CASSQGLWTEAFF.

The rearrangement links TRBV19 to TRBJ2-2, with TRBD2 matching 9 bases. Germline CDR1 reads LNHDA; CDR2 reads SQIVND (reference sequence). The CDR3 spans 18 residues. J gave up 4 bases and V 6 bases, and 15 bases lay outside the gene matches. In DNA form, the CDR3 reads TGTGCCAGTAGCCTTGGTATGGCGGGGGGGATGACCACCGGGGAGCTGTTTTTT. Amino acids: CASSLGMAGGMTTGELFF.

The V call is TRBV27, the J call TRBJ1-5; D perhaps matches TRBD1 (5 bases). Per the germline V gene, CDR1 is MNHEY and CDR2 is SMNVEV (reference sequence). The CDR3 covers 13 residues. Trimming pared 5 bases from V and 7 bases from J, leaving 12 bases between. The CDR3 reads CASSKGVDQPQHF. The CDR3 DNA reads as TGTGCCAGCAGTAAAGGGGTAGACCAGCCCCAGCATTTT.

The chain couples TRBV11-3 to TRBJ1-2, with a possible D match to TRBD1 (6 bases). Per germline, CDR1 SGHNT and CDR2 YENEEA. The V gene lost 7 bases and the J gene lost 7 bases, with 16 bases spanning the gap. CDR3 length: 13 amino acids. This chain's CDR3 is CASTGRRGGGYTF. Written as DNA, the CDR3 is TGTGCCAGCACCGGACGCAGGGGCGGTGGCTACACCTTC.

The J gene is TRBJ2-2, the V gene TRBV27; D not certain. The CDR3 has 13 amino acids. Deletions cut 4 bases from V and 3 bases from J, with 6 bases between. Germline CDR1 MNHEY, CDR2 SMNVEV (reference sequence). The DNA for the CDR3 is TGTGCCAGCAGTTATTTCTACACCGGGGAGCTGTTTTTT. It specifies CASSYFYTGELFF.

This clone was counted between two and nine times. This chain joins TRBV2 and TRBJ1-5, with no clear D. Germline V gene data show CDR1 as SNHLY and CDR2 as FYNNEI. The CDR3 spans 14 residues. With 1 base removed from V and 7 bases from J, the gap between germline ends came to 11 bases. DNA of the CDR3: TGTGCCAGCAGTGAAGACCAGGCAGAGCAGCCCCAGCATTTT. Encoded protein: CASSEDQAEQPQHF. Together with reference TRBV2 and TRBJ1-5, the CDR3 gives the full variable domain: EPEVTQTPSHQVTQMGQEVILRCVPISNHLYFYWYRQILGQKVEFLVSFYNNEISEKSEIFDDQFSVERPDGSNFTLKIRSTKLEDSAMYFCASSEDQAEQPQHFGDGTRLSIL.

This chain connects TRBV2 to TRBJ2-1; 15 bases agree with TRBD2. The CDR3 covers 16 residues. The V gene's germline CDR1 is SNHLY and CDR2 FYNNEI. J lost 6 bases, V lost 5 bases, and 5 bases had no gene match. CDR3 sequence (DNA): TGTGCCAGCAGTCGCGGACTAGCGGGAGGGGGCAATGAGCAGTTCTTC. Its protein product is CASSRGLAGGGNEQFF.

The chain links TRBV11-3 to TRBJ2-7, with D possibly being TRBD1 (6 bases). Germline V gene sequence: CDR1 SGHNT, CDR2 YENEEA. The CDR3 is made up of 12 amino acids. V shed 5 bases and J shed 7 bases, with 12 bases lying between them. The CDR3 is CASSPRGGEQYF. The CDR3 DNA sequence: TGTGCCAGCAGCCCCCGAGGGGGAGAGCAGTACTTC.

The chain combines TRBV7-9 with TRBJ2-3, with TRBD2 identical over 8 bases. CDR3 length: 16 residues. Germline CDR1 and CDR2: SEHNR and FQNEAQ (reference sequence). The junction had 8 bases not matched to a gene; V was cut back by 5 bases and J by 1 base. The CDR3 is CASSDINGGGTDTQYF. The CDR3 DNA reads as TGTGCCAGCAGCGACATTAACGGGGGGGGCACAGATACGCAGTATTTT.

This chain links TRBV19 with TRBJ1-1; weak D call: TRBD1 (5 bases). The germline V gene has CDR1 LNHDA and CDR2 SQIVND (reference sequence). The CDR3 covers 14 residues. V gave up 2 bases and J gave up 1 base, with 8 bases separating them. The CDR3 region is CASSIQGGNTEAFF. The DNA of the CDR3 is TGTGCCAGTAGTATACAGGGTGGGAACACTGAAGCTTTCTTT.

The rearrangement joins TRBV30 to TRBJ1-1; 11 nucleotides line up with TRBD1. Germline values: CDR1 GTSNPN, CDR2 SVGIG (reference sequence). V gave up 2 bases and J gave up 10 bases; unmatched junction bases: 9. There are 14 residues in the CDR3. The CDR3 DNA sequence: TGTGCCTGGAGTCAACGGACAGGGGGCAGGGGAGCTTTCTTT. Residues: CAWSQRTGGRGAFF.

The rearrangement uses TRBV9 and TRBJ2-5, with a possible D match to TRBD2 (6 bases). The CDR3 extends over 16 amino acids. V lost 0 bases and J lost 4, with 16 bases in between. Germline CDR1 SGDLS, CDR2 YYNGEE. CDR3 sequence reads: CASSVALWGERETQYF. The CDR3 nucleotides read TGTGCCAGCAGCGTAGCACTATGGGGGGAGAGAGAGACCCAGTACTTC.

This chain connects TRBV7-2 to TRBJ1-1; the D is unclear. V was pared by 4 bases and J by 1 base, with 13 bases between. CDR3 length equals 15 residues. Germline assignment: CDR1 SGHTA and CDR2 FQGNSA. The CDR3 is CASSSSSVRNTEAFF. Here the CDR3 DNA reads TGTGCCAGCAGCTCCTCCAGCGTTAGGAACACTGAAGCTTTCTTT.

There are a few counts of this clone. The genes are TRBV2 and TRBJ1-2; 10 nucleotides agree with TRBD1. Germline-derived CDR1 and CDR2 are SNHLY and FYNNEI. V shed 4 bases and J 6 bases; nucleotides not matched to a gene: 2. The length of the CDR3 is 13 residues. The CDR3: CASSGQGANGYTF. DNA for the CDR3: TGTGCCAGCAGTGGACAGGGGGCGAATGGCTACACCTTC.

The chain carries TRBV4-2 and TRBJ2-7, with 7 positions matching TRBD1. The CDR3 is made up of 16 amino acids. Germline trimming cut 1 base from V and 2 bases from J; bases unmatched to any gene: 8. Germline V gene data show CDR1 as LGHNA and CDR2 as YNFKEQ. The CDR3 protein is CASSQATGDSPYEQYF. The CDR3 region has the DNA TGTGCCAGCAGCCAAGCCACAGGGGATAGTCCCTACGAGCAGTACTTC.

This sequence joins TRBV7-9 and TRBJ2-2; D is uncertain. This CDR3 is built from 14 residues. V was shortened by 2 bases and J by 6 bases, with 10 bases between the two germline ends. Germline V gene lookup returns CDR1 SEHNR and CDR2 FQNEAQ (reference sequence). The chain's CDR3 is CASSLKRTAGELFF. In DNA, the CDR3 is TGTGCCAGCAGCTTAAAGCGAACGGCCGGGGAGCTGTTTTTT.

The CDR3 sequence is CASSIGVGTSALTDTQYF. The CDR3 nucleotides read TGTGCCAGTAGTATAGGGGTAGGGACTAGCGCCCTCACAGATACGCAGTATTTT. The chain carries TRBV19 and TRBJ2-3, with TRBD2 identical over 10 bases. In germline, CDR1 is LNHDA, CDR2 SQIVND (reference sequence). V lost 1 base to trimming and J lost 2 bases; unmatched junction nucleotides: 9. This CDR3 region has 18 residues.

The chain employs TRBV9 and TRBJ2-3; 12 bases agree with TRBD2. The germline CDR1 and CDR2 sequences are SGDLS and YYNGEE. V dropped 3 bases and J dropped 6; count of bases not matched to a gene: 8. The CDR3 covers 16 residues. For the CDR3, the DNA is TGTGCCAGCAGCGCAACCCCTAGCGGGGGGGCCGATACGCAGTATTTT. The encoded protein is CASSATPSGGADTQYF.

The chain recombines TRBV6-2 or TRBV6-3 with TRBJ2-2, with 7 bases fitting TRBD1. The germline V gene encodes CDR1 MNHEY and CDR2 SVGEGT. V shed 5 bases, J shed 0 bases, and the junction held 9 bases outside the gene matches. The CDR3 covers 17 residues. CDR3 in DNA: TGTGCCAGCAGTCATAAAACCGGACAGGCGAACACCGGGGAGCTGTTTTTT. Its translation: CASSHKTGQANTGELFF.

The V call is TRBV19, the J call TRBJ2-1; 9 nucleotides agree with TRBD2. Germline CDR1 and CDR2: LNHDA and SQIVND (reference sequence). Trimming cost V 3 bases and J 7 bases; bases outside gene matches: 7. This CDR3 has 15 residues. The chain's CDR3 is CASSIQAGGWNEQFF. The CDR3 DNA sequence: TGTGCCAGTAGTATTCAGGCGGGGGGGTGGAATGAGCAGTTCTTC. Looking up the rest from reference TRBV19 and TRBJ2-1 gives the full variable domain: DGGITQSPKYLFRKEGQNVTLSCEQNLNHDAMYWYRQDPGQGLRLIYYSQIVNDFQKGDIAEGYSVSREKKESFPLTVTSAQKNPTAFYLCASSIQAGGWNEQFFGPGTRLTVL.